These 15 T cell receptor beta chains were sequenced from one sample in a study of cytomegalovirus exposure and HLA in healthy donors. It was with 60 Vbeta and 13 Jbeta primers that the PCR ran. Assay: immunoSEQ multiplex PCR; the TCRdb copy retains only in-frame clones and omits some. The profile shows fewer than 100,000 clones, roughly 78% of them singletons. The sequencing input was PBMCs. Receptors were obtained from a male donor in good health and CMV-seropositive.

The CDR3 here is CASSGLKNIQYF. In nucleotides, the CDR3 is TGTGCCAGCAGCGGTCTAAAAAACATTCAGTACTTC. V gene TRBV9 combines with J gene TRBJ2-4, with D unclear. Germline V CDR1 and CDR2: SGDLS, YYNGEE. V shed 3 bases and J shed 4 bases, with 5 bases lying between them. CDR3 size: 12 residues.

The V and J genes are TRBV7-2 and TRBJ2-1; D is perhaps TRBD1 (5 bases). Looked up from germline, CDR1 is SGHTA and CDR2 is FQGNSA. V was trimmed by 2 bases and J by 0 bases, leaving 11 bases between them. The CDR3 covers 16 residues. CDR3 nucleotide sequence: TGTGCCAGCAGCTTAAAGACAGCTAGCTCCTACAATGAGCAGTTCTTC. This codes for CASSLKTASSYNEQFF.

The rearrangement joins TRBV12-5 to TRBJ2-2, with TRBD2 as a possible D gene (5 bases). V was clipped by 2 bases and J by 8 bases, with 6 bases between them. The CDR3 consists of 12 residues. CDR1 is LGHNT and CDR2 is FRNRAP in the germline V gene. The CDR3 sequence is CASGLTGGELFF. CDR3 in DNA: TGTGCTAGTGGTTTGACGGGAGGGGAGCTGTTTTTT.

This chain connects TRBV27 to TRBJ2-7; 14 bases are a match to TRBD2. The CDR3 totals 13 residues. V lost 5 bases and J lost 10; bases outside the gene matches: 4. The germline V gene has CDR1 MNHEY and CDR2 SMNVEV (reference sequence). CDR3: CASSLGLAGVQYF. CDR3 coding DNA: TGTGCCAGCAGTCTGGGACTAGCGGGAGTCCAGTACTTC.

This chain uses TRBV11-2 with TRBJ2-3; 9 positions agree with TRBD2. With 5 bases clipped from V and 5 bases from J, the junction kept 8 bases outside the gene matches. This CDR3 spans 15 amino acids. In germline, CDR1 is SGHAT, CDR2 FQNNGV. The DNA for the CDR3 is TGTGCCAGCAGCCTCAGCGGGAGGCGGGGAGATACGCAGTATTTT. Its protein is CASSLSGRRGDTQYF.

This chain uses TRBV5-1 with TRBJ2-2; D is unclear. CDR1 is SGHRS and CDR2 is YFSETQ in the germline V gene. V was cut by 0 bases and J by 3 bases, with 9 bases left in between. The CDR3 sequence is 15 residues long. This CDR3 is CASSLVQAYTGELFF. As DNA, the CDR3 is TGCGCCAGCAGCTTGGTTCAGGCTTACACCGGGGAGCTGTTTTTT. Complete variable domain (other parts from reference TRBV5-1 and TRBJ2-2): KAGVTQTPRYLIKTRGQQVTLSCSPISGHRSVSWYQQTPGQGLQFLFEYFSETQRNKGNFPGRFSGRQFSNSRSEMNVSTLELGDSALYLCASSLVQAYTGELFFGEGSRLTVL.

The J gene is TRBJ1-5, the V gene TRBV28; D gene unclear. Germline V gene sequence: CDR1 MDHEN, CDR2 SYDVKM. The V and J ends lost 2 bases and 2 bases respectively, with 13 bases between them. The length of the CDR3 is 16 residues. The CDR3 loop reads CASSLAGFSGNQPQHF. The CDR3 DNA follows: TGTGCCAGCAGTTTAGCGGGGTTCTCCGGCAATCAGCCCCAGCATTTT.

V is TRBV13 and J is TRBJ2-1; D is ambiguous. Germline values: CDR1 PRHDT, CDR2 FYEKMQ (reference sequence). V shed 4 bases and J shed 5 bases, with 15 bases lying between them. The CDR3 is 15 amino acids. The CDR3 here is CASSYRGHLDNEQFF. Written as DNA, the CDR3 is TGTGCCAGCAGCTATAGAGGCCATCTTGACAATGAGCAGTTCTTC. Supplemented by reference TRBV13 and TRBJ2-1, the full variable domain reads AAGVIQSPRHLIKEKRETATLKCYPIPRHDTVYWYQQGPGQDPQFLISFYEKMQSDKGSIPDRFSAQQFSDYHSELNMSSLELGDSALYFCASSYRGHLDNEQFFGPGTRLTVL.

The rearrangement joins TRBV27 to TRBJ2-7, with D maybe TRBD2 (5 bases). Trimming removed 6 bases at V and 1 base at J, with 16 bases between. Germline V gives CDR1 MNHEY, CDR2 SMNVEV (reference sequence). This CDR3 is built from 15 residues. Written as DNA, the CDR3 is TGTGCCAGCAGGAAAGGACTCACGGGTTCCTACGAGCAGTACTTC. Protein sequence: CASRKGLTGSYEQYF.

The chain combines TRBV25-1 with TRBJ2-5; the D gene is possibly TRBD2 (6 bases). V lost 3 bases to trimming and J lost 6 bases, with 14 bases between them. Germline loops: CDR1 MGHDK, CDR2 SYGVNS. The CDR3 runs to 14 residues. This CDR3 reads CASSDMRDPKTQYF. The DNA for the CDR3 is TGTGCCAGCAGTGATATGCGGGACCCGAAGACCCAGTACTTC.

J is TRBJ2-7 and V is TRBV6-1; TRBD1 might be the D (5 bases). V was cut by 2 bases and J by 5 bases, with 10 bases left in between. The CDR3 runs to 13 residues. Germline CDR1 and CDR2: MNHNS and SASEGT. The CDR3 nucleotides read TGTGCCAGCAGTGAATTCAGGGTGAACGAGCAGTACTTC. It yields the protein CASSEFRVNEQYF.

This chain connects TRBV6-6 to TRBJ1-1, with TRBD1 matching 7 bases. The germline V gene has CDR1 MNHNY and CDR2 SVGAGI (reference sequence). The V gene end was trimmed by 6 bases and the J gene end by 4 bases; junction bases not matched to a gene: 2. This CDR3 spans 12 amino acids. In DNA, the CDR3 is TGTGCCAGCAGGACAGGGTCCACTGAAGCTTTCTTT. It is translated as CASRTGSTEAFF.

J is TRBJ1-4 and V is TRBV5-1; D is perhaps TRBD1 (5 bases). The CDR3 has 15 amino acids. V gave up 7 bases and J gave up 5 bases, with 18 bases separating them. Germline V lookup: CDR1 SGHRS, CDR2 YFSETQ. The CDR3 DNA is TGCGCCAGCGGACGCTATCCGGGGGGAAATGAAAAACTGTTTTTT. Encoded protein: CASGRYPGGNEKLFF.

This clone was seen only a few times. The CDR3, as DNA: TGTGCCAGCTGTAGAAATGCACAGTACGAGCAGTACTTC. This translates into CASCRNAQYEQYF. The V call is TRBV6-6, the J call TRBJ2-7; D remains unclear. The V end lost 8 bases, the J end lost 4 bases, and 15 bases lay between the germline ends. The germline gives CDR1 MNHNY, CDR2 SVGAGI (reference sequence). This CDR3 is built from 13 residues.

This rearrangement joins TRBV7-2 to TRBJ1-3, with 8 bases matching TRBD1. CDR1 and CDR2 (germline): SGHTA, FQGNSA. This CDR3 contains 16 residues. The junction had 10 bases not matched to a gene; V was cut back by 5 bases and J by 4 bases. CDR3 DNA: TGTGCCAGCAGCAACTTCCAGGGGGCGGTAGGAAACACCATATATTTT. As protein: CASSNFQGAVGNTIYF.